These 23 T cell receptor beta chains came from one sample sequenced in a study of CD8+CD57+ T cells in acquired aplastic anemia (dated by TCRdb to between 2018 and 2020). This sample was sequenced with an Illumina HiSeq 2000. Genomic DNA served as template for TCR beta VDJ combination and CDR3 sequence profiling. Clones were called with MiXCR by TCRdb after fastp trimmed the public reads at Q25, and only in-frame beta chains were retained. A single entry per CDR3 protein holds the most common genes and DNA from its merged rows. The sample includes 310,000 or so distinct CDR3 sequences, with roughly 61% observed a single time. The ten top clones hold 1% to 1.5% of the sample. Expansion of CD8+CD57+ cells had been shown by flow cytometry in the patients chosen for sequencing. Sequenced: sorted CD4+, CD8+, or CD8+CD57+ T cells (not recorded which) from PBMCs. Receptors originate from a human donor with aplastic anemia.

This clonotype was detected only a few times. CDR3 in amino acids: CSARGILGYEQYF. CDR3 DNA sequence: TGCAGTGCTAGGGGGATCCTCGGGTACGAGCAGTACTTC. The chain employs TRBV20-1 and TRBJ2-7, with D unclear. The CDR3 sequence is 13 residues long. Trimming removed 3 bases from V and 4 bases from J, with 13 bases in between. Looked up from germline, CDR1 is DFQATT and CDR2 is SNEGSKA (reference sequence).

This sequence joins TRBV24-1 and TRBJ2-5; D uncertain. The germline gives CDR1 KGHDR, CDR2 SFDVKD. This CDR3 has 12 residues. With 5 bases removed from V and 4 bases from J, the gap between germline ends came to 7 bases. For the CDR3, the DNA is TGTGCCACCAGTGCCCTAGGAGAGACCCAGTACTTC. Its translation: CATSALGETQYF.

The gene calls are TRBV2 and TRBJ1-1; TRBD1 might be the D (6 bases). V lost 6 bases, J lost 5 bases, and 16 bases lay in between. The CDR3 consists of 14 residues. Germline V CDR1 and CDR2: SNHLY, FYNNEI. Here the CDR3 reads CASSEQGEGTEAFF. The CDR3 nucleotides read TGTGCCAGCAGCGAACAGGGCGAAGGAACTGAAGCTTTCTTT.

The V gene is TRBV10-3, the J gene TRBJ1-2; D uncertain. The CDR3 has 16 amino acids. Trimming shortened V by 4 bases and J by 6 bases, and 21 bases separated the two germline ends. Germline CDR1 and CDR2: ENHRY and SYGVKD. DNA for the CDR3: TGTGCCATCAGTGGGACTAGCGGGAGGATTAGCAATGGCTACACCTTC. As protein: CAISGTSGRISNGYTF.

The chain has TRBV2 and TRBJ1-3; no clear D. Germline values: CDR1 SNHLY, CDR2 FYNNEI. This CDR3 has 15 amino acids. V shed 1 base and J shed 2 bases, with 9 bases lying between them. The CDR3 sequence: CASSEGGEPGNTIYF. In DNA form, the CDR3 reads TGTGCCAGCAGTGAAGGTGGAGAACCTGGAAACACCATATATTTT.

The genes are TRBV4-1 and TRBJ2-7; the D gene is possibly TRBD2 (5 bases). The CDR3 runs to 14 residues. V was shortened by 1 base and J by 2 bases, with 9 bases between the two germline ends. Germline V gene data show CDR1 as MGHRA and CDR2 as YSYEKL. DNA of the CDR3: TGCGCCAGCAGCCAAGTGAACGGGGCCTACGAGCAGTACTTC. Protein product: CASSQVNGAYEQYF.

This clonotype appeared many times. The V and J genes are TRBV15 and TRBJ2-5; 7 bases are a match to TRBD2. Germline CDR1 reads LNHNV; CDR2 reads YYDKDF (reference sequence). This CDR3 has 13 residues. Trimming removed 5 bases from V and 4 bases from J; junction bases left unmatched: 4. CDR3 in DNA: TGTGCCACCAGCTGGATAGCGGGAGAGACCCAGTACTTC. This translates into CATSWIAGETQYF.

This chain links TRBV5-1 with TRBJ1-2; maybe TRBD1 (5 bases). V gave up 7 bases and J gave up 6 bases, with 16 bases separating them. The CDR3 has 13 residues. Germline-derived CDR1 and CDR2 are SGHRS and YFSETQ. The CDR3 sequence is CASGLGWGDGYTF. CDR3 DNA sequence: TGCGCCAGCGGATTGGGTTGGGGGGATGGCTACACCTTC. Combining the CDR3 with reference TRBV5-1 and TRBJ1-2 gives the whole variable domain KAGVTQTPRYLIKTRGQQVTLSCSPISGHRSVSWYQQTPGQGLQFLFEYFSETQRNKGNFPGRFSGRQFSNSRSEMNVSTLELGDSALYLCASGLGWGDGYTFGSGTRLTVV.

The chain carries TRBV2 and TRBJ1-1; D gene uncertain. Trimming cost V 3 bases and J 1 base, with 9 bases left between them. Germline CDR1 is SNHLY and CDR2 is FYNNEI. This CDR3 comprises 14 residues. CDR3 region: CASSEIQRNTEAFF. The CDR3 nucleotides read TGTGCCAGCAGTGAGATACAGCGGAACACTGAAGCTTTCTTT.

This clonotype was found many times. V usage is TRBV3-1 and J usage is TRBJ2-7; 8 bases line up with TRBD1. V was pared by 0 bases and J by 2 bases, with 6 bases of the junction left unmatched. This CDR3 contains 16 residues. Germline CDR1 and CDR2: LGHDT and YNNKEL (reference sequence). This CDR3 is CASSQDRTGFTYEQYF. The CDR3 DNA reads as TGTGCCAGCAGCCAAGACAGGACAGGGTTTACCTACGAGCAGTACTTC.

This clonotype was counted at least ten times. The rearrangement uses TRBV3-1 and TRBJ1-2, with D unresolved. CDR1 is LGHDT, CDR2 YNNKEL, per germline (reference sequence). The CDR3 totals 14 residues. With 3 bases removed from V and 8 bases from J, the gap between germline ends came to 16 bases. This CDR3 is CASSHAVAMAGYTF. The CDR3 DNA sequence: TGTGCCAGCAGCCACGCAGTGGCTATGGCAGGCTACACCTTC.

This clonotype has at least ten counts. DNA of the CDR3: TGTGCCAGCAGCTCAATGACAGGGGCTGGAAACACCATATATTTT. Encoded protein: CASSSMTGAGNTIYF. The chain uses TRBV5-6 and TRBJ1-3, with 8 bases fitting TRBD1. CDR1 SGHDT and CDR2 YYEEEE come from the germline V gene. V shed 3 bases, J shed 2 bases, and the junction held 4 bases outside the gene matches. This CDR3 spans 15 amino acids.

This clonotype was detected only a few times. The chain's CDR3 is CAISESSGSFREQYF. The DNA for the CDR3 is TGTGCCATCAGTGAGTCTTCCGGAAGTTTTCGCGAGCAGTACTTC. The chain is built from TRBV10-3 and TRBJ2-7; the D is unclear. The CDR3 spans 15 residues. V was shortened by 0 bases and J by 6 bases, with 15 bases between the two germline ends. Germline V gene data show CDR1 as ENHRY and CDR2 as SYGVKD.

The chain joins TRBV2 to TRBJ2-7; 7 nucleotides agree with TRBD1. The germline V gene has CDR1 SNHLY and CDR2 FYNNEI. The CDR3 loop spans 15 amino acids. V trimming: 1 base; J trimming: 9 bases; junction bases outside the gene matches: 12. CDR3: CASSEDGTASPGQYF. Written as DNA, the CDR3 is TGTGCCAGCAGTGAAGATGGGACAGCTTCGCCGGGGCAGTACTTC. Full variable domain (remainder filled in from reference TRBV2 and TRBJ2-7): EPEVTQTPSHQVTQMGQEVILRCVPISNHLYFYWYRQILGQKVEFLVSFYNNEISEKSEIFDDQFSVERPDGSNFTLKIRSTKLEDSAMYFCASSEDGTASPGQYFGPGTRLTVT.

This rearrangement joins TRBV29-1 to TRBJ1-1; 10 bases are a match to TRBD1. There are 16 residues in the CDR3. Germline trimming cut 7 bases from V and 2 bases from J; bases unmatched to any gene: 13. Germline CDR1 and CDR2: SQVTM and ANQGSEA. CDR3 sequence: CSAVPRDRGINTEAFF. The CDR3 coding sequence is TGCAGCGCCGTCCCCCGGGACAGGGGAATTAACACTGAAGCTTTCTTT. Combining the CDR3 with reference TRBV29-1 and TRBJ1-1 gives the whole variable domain SAVISQKPSRDICQRGTSLTIQCQVDSQVTMMFWYRQQPGQSLTLIATANQGSEATYESGFVIDKFPISRPNLTFSTLTVSNMSPEDSSIYLCSAVPRDRGINTEAFFGQGTRLTVV.

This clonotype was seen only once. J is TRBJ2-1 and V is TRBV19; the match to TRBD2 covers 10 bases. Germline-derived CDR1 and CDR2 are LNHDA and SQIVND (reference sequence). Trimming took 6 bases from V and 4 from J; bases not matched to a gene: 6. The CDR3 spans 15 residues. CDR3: CASSITSGAYNEQFF. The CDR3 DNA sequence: TGTGCCAGTAGCATAACTAGCGGGGCTTACAATGAGCAGTTCTTC.

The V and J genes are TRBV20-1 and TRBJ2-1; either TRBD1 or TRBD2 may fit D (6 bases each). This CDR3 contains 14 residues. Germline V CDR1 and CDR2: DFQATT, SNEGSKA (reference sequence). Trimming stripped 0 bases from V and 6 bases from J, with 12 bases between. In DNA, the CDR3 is TGCAGTGCTAGAGAGGGGGGCGGCTTCAATGAGCAGTTCTTC. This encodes CSAREGGGFNEQFF.

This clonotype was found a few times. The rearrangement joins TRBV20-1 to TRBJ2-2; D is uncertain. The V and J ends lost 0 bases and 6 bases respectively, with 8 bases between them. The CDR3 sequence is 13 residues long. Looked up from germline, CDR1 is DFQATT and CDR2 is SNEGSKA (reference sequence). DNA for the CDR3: TGCAGTGCTAGAGATGCCCGGGCCGGGGAGCTGTTTTTT. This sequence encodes CSARDARAGELFF.

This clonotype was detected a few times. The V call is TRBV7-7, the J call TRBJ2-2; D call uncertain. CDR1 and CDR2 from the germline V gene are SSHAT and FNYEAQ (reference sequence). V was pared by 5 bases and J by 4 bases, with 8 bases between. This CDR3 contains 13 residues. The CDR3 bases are TGTGCCAGCAGCGAACAGCCCACCGGGGAGCTGTTTTTT. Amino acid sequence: CASSEQPTGELFF.

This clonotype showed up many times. The CDR3 nucleotides are TGCAGCGTCCAGCCACAAGAGACCCAGTACTTC. Translating it yields CSVQPQETQYF. The V and J genes are TRBV29-1 and TRBJ2-5, with D unclear. The CDR3 extends over 11 amino acids. CDR1 SQVTM and CDR2 ANQGSEA come from the germline V gene. The germline V and J ends were trimmed by 6 bases and 2 bases, with 7 bases remaining between them.

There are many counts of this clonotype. The CDR3 nucleotides are TGTGCCAGCAGTGAAAGGGGGCGCAACACCGGGGAGCTGTTTTTT. Amino acids: CASSERGRNTGELFF. The V gene is TRBV6-1, the J gene TRBJ2-2; 7 positions agree with TRBD1. V was clipped by 2 bases and J by 2 bases; unmatched bases: 2. The CDR3 length is 15 residues. The germline gives CDR1 MNHNS, CDR2 SASEGT.

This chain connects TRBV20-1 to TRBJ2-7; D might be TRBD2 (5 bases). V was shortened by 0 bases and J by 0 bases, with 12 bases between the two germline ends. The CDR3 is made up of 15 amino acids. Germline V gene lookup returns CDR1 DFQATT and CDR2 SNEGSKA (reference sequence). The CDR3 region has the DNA TGCAGTGCTAGAGATAGACTAAAAAGCTCCTACGAGCAGTACTTC. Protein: CSARDRLKSSYEQYF.

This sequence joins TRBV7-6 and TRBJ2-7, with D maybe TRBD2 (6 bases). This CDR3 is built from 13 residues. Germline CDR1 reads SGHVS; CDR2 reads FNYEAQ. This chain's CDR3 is CTSSLDVGYEQYF. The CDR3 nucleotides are TGTACTAGCAGCTTAGATGTGGGCTACGAGCAGTACTTC.